This TCR beta chain was recovered during a study of spatial heterogeneity in lung cancer. Every TCR cDNA molecule carried a tag that served as a unique molecular identifier. Each CDR3 protein gets one entry after TCRdb re-called the 5' RACE reads with MiXCR. The table shows about 23,000 distinct CDR3 sequences, with 3% to 3.5% occurring only once. This clonotype was seen ten or more times. As to time point: sample taken at primary tumor resection. No cell sorting; template was whole RNA from tumor, lung tissue or PBMC. Samples were donated by 72 untreated early-stage non-small cell lung cancer patients. This TCR came from a female donor with early-stage non-small cell lung cancer. The specimen comprised PBMCs, sampled at surgery.

CDR3 bases: TGTGCCAGCAGTTTCCGACTAGCGGGAAAAGAGACCCAGTACTTC. It is translated as CASSFRLAGKETQYF. This chain links TRBV28 with TRBJ2-5; 11 bases are shared with TRBD2. Germline-derived CDR1 and CDR2 are MDHEN and SYDVKM. The length of the CDR3 is 15 residues. Unmatched junction bases numbered 3, after V lost 3 bases and J lost 3 bases.